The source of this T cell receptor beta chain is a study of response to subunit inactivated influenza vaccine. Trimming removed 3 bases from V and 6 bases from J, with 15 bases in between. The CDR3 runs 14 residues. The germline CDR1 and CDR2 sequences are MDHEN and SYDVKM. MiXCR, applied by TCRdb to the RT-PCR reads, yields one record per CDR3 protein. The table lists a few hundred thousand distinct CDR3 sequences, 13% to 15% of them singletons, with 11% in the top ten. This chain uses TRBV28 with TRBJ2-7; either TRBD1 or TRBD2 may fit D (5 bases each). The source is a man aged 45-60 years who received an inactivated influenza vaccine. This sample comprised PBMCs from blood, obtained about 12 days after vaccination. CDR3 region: CASSLSGSLGEQYF. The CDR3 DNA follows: TGTGCCAGCAGTTTGTCAGGGAGTTTGGGCGAGCAGTACTTC.